Listed below are T cell receptor beta chains from one sample, sequenced in a study of T cells after yellow fever vaccination. TCRdb itself ran the 5' RACE reads through MiXCR, one entry per CDR3 protein. The data show 510,000 or so distinct CDR3 sequences, 15% to 20% seen once. Material: PBMCs, obtained 15 days after the yellow fever booster vaccination. These TCRs come from a man aged 25 to 40 who received the YFV17D yellow fever vaccine. The CDR3 runs from the conserved cysteine through the conserved F or W. A D gene is named only where the DNA matches it firmly. Size is stated for part of the rows, as once, few or many counts, or as a class when the clone is expanded.

abundance | j_gene | d_gene | v_gene | CDR3aa | CDR3nt
few | TRBJ2-2 | . | TRBV15 | CATSRDRGSANTGELFF | TGTGCCACCAGCAGAGATCGGGGTTCGGCGAACACCGGGGAGCTGTTTTTT
few | TRBJ2-1 | . | TRBV7-9 | CASSIVENDDEQFF | TGTGCCAGCAGCATCGTAGAAAACGACGATGAGCAGTTCTTC
few | TRBJ2-5 | . | TRBV7-8 | CASSTDSNQETQYF | TGTGCCAGCAGCACGGACAGCAACCAAGAGACCCAGTACTTC
few | TRBJ2-1 | . | TRBV5-8 | CASSLVRNGEQFF | TGTGCCAGCAGCTTGGTAAGGAATGGTGAGCAGTTCTTC
. | TRBJ2-7 | . | TRBV3-1 | CASSQGQAYEQYF | TGTGCCAGCAGCCAAGGTCAAGCCTACGAGCAGTACTTC
. | TRBJ1-4 | TRBD1 | TRBV12-3/TRBV12-4 | CASRRTGGNEKLFF | TGTGCCAGCAGAAGGACAGGGGGAAATGAAAAACTGTTTTTT
few | TRBJ2-5 | . | TRBV21-1 | CASSPFVQRETQYF | TGTGCCAGCAGCCCCTTCGTCCAGCGGGAGACCCAGTACTTC
few | TRBJ2-7 | . | TRBV7-9 | CASNFGGSYEQYF | TGTGCCAGCAACTTTGGGGGCTCCTACGAGCAGTACTTC
few | TRBJ2-1 | . | TRBV7-3 | CASSFDADNEQFF | TGTGCCAGCAGCTTCGACGCGGACAATGAGCAGTTCTTC
. | TRBJ2-3 | . | TRBV20-1 | CSAREPETWSDTQYF | TGCAGTGCTAGAGAGCCCGAGACCTGGTCAGATACGCAGTATTTT
few | TRBJ2-7 | . | TRBV7-9 | CASNTHSSGYEQYF | TGTGCCAGCAATACTCACTCATCCGGGTACGAGCAGTACTTC
. | TRBJ2-7 | . | TRBV29-1 | CSVAHSTYEQYF | TGCAGCGTTGCCCACAGCACCTACGAGCAGTACTTC
few | TRBJ2-4 | . | TRBV9 | CASSVTADIAKNIQYF | TGTGCCAGCAGCGTAACAGCGGATATAGCCAAAAACATTCAGTACTTC
few | TRBJ1-6 | TRBD1 | TRBV18 | CASSPGQYNSPLHF | TGTGCCAGCTCACCGGGACAGTATAATTCACCCCTCCACTTT
. | TRBJ2-7 | . | TRBV7-2 | CASSSTHLYEQYF | TGTGCCAGCAGCTCCACCCACCTCTACGAGCAGTACTTC
. | TRBJ1-1 | TRBD1 | TRBV18 | CASSTGTGFTEAFF | TGTGCCAGCTCAACCGGGACAGGGTTCACTGAAGCTTTCTTT
. | TRBJ2-7 | TRBD1 | TRBV28 | CASIPGQSYEQYF | TGTGCCAGCATCCCGGGACAGTCCTACGAGCAGTACTTC
. | TRBJ2-5 | . | TRBV5-1 | CASRKTSQETQYF | TGCGCCAGCAGAAAGACTAGCCAAGAGACCCAGTACTTC
. | TRBJ2-1 | TRBD1 | TRBV27 | CASSPSDRVLLREQFF | TGTGCCAGCAGTCCTAGTGACAGGGTCCTGCTACGGGAGCAGTTCTTC
. | TRBJ1-3 | . | TRBV9 | CASSGPDIFSGNTIYF | TGTGCCAGCAGCGGACCCGACATCTTCTCTGGAAACACCATATATTTT
. | TRBJ2-1 | . | TRBV29-1 | CSTGTGAYNEQFF | TGCAGTACCGGGACTGGGGCTTACAATGAGCAGTTCTTC
. | TRBJ2-6 | . | TRBV7-2 | CASRLNSGANVLTF | TGTGCCAGCAGACTCAACTCTGGGGCCAACGTCCTGACTTTC
. | TRBJ1-3 | . | TRBV9 | CASSPPVSGNTIYF | TGTGCCAGCAGCCCCCCTGTCTCTGGAAACACCATATATTTT
. | TRBJ2-5 | . | TRBV11-1 | CASGAVVGDATKKETQYF | TGTGCCAGCGGTGCGGTGGTCGGGGACGCAACGAAGAAAGAGACCCAGTACTTC
few | TRBJ2-1 | . | TRBV29-1 | CSVRLYNEQFF | TGCAGCGTTCGCCTTTACAATGAGCAGTTCTTC
many | TRBJ2-1 | . | TRBV6-2/TRBV6-3 | CASSTGVNEQFF | TGTGCCAGCAGTACGGGGGTCAATGAGCAGTTCTTC
. | TRBJ1-1 | . | TRBV12-3/TRBV12-4 | CASSEPRDGRNTEAFF | TGTGCCAGCAGTGAACCGAGGGACGGAAGGAACACTGAAGCTTTCTTT
. | TRBJ2-5 | . | TRBV5-1 | CASSFNRGNQETQYF | TGCGCCAGCAGCTTTAACCGGGGAAACCAAGAGACCCAGTACTTC
few | TRBJ2-5 | . | TRBV12-3/TRBV12-4 | CASSLASREGTQYF | TGTGCCAGCAGTTTAGCATCCAGGGAAGGGACCCAGTACTTC
few | TRBJ1-6 | TRBD1 | TRBV5-5 | CASSDRGHGSPLHF | TGTGCCAGCAGCGACAGGGGGCACGGTTCACCCCTCCACTTT
. | TRBJ2-1 | . | TRBV4-3 | CASSQVRVDYNEQFF | TGCGCCAGCAGCCAAGTCCGGGTGGATTACAATGAGCAGTTCTTC
few | TRBJ2-7 | TRBD1 | TRBV6-5 | CASRPYLPGQGYEQYF | TGTGCCAGCAGACCTTACCTCCCGGGACAGGGCTACGAGCAGTACTTC
. | TRBJ2-7 | TRBD1 | TRBV20-1 | CSARADRGGEQYF | TGCAGTGCTAGGGCAGACAGGGGTGGGGAGCAGTACTTC
. | TRBJ2-7 | . | TRBV29-1 | CSVGEGPAYEQYF | TGCAGCGTTGGAGAAGGCCCTGCCTACGAGCAGTACTTC
. | TRBJ2-2 | TRBD2 | TRBV3-1 | CASSQTGTSGLNTGELFF | TGTGCCAGCAGCCAAACCGGGACTAGCGGGTTGAACACCGGGGAGCTGTTTTTT
few | TRBJ2-2 | TRBD1 | TRBV6-1 | CASRTTGANTGELFF | TGTGCCAGCCGAACGACAGGGGCGAACACCGGGGAGCTGTTTTTT
. | TRBJ2-2 | . | TRBV7-3 | CASSLKAVVNTGELFF | TGTGCCAGCAGCTTAAAAGCGGTAGTGAACACCGGGGAGCTGTTTTTT
few | TRBJ2-5 | TRBD2 | TRBV7-2 | CASSARAGASWAETQYF | TGTGCCAGCAGCGCCAGAGCGGGAGCTAGTTGGGCAGAGACCCAGTACTTC